The 21 T cell receptor beta chains presented below share a single source sample, sequenced in a study of T-cell memory formation after mild COVID-19. TCRdb re-called the 5' RACE reads with MiXCR, one entry per CDR3 protein. The data show 40,000 to 55,000 distinct CDR3 sequences, 7.3% seen once. Sequencing input: PBMCs or a T cell subset sorted from them (not recorded which). Every receptor here comes from a man aged 18 to 29 who had mild COVID-19 (a few samples of this study predate the infection). Cell type and time point are not known.

The chain is built from TRBV20-1 and TRBJ2-7; TRBD2 aligns across 12 bases. In germline, CDR1 is DFQATT, CDR2 SNEGSKA (reference sequence). J gave up 1 base and V 5 bases, and 3 bases lay outside the gene matches. The CDR3 spans 14 residues. The CDR3 region is CSALAGGLSYEQYV. The CDR3 nucleotides are TGCAGTGCTCTAGCGGGGGGGCTTTCCTACGAGCAGTACGTC.

In its sample, this clonotype was seen a few times. This CDR3 reads CASSFGAIIPQYF. The CDR3 DNA sequence: TGTGCCAGCAGCTTCGGGGCCATTATCCCGCAGTATTTT. The chain joins TRBV7-3 to TRBJ2-3; perhaps D is TRBD1 or TRBD2 (5 bases each). The CDR3 extends over 13 amino acids. V was trimmed by 3 bases and J by 10 bases, leaving 14 bases between them. Per the germline V gene, CDR1 is SGHTA and CDR2 is FQGTGA.

This clonotype was seen a few times. This chain uses TRBV7-9 with TRBJ2-3; D is perhaps TRBD1 or TRBD2 (5 bases each). Germline V lookup: CDR1 SEHNR, CDR2 FQNEAQ (reference sequence). The CDR3 is 11 amino acids. V was cut by 8 bases and J by 6 bases, with 9 bases left in between. CDR3 sequence: CASAEGDTQYF. The CDR3 bases are TGTGCCAGCGCCGAGGGGGATACGCAGTATTTT. Combining the CDR3 with reference TRBV7-9 and TRBJ2-3 gives the whole variable domain DTGVSQNPRHKITKRGQNVTFRCDPISEHNRLYWYRQTLGQGPEFLTYFQNEAQLEKSRLLSDRFSAERPKGSFSTLEIQRTEQGDSAMYLCASAEGDTQYFGPGTRLTVL.

The rearrangement joins TRBV7-3 to TRBJ1-1; unclear D gene. The CDR3 has 13 amino acids. Germline lookup yields CDR1 SGHTA and CDR2 FQGTGA. Trimming removed 6 bases at V and 5 bases at J, with 13 bases between. CDR3 protein: CASSSGGLTEAFF. CDR3 coding DNA: TGTGCCAGCAGTTCCGGTGGGTTGACTGAAGCTTTCTTT. Complete variable domain (other parts from reference TRBV7-3 and TRBJ1-1): GAGVSQTPSNKVTEKGKYVELRCDPISGHTALYWYRQSLGQGPEFLIYFQGTGAADDSGLPNDRFFAVRPEGSVSTLKIQRTERGDSAVYLCASSSGGLTEAFFGQGTRLTVV.

This clonotype has ten or more counts. The chain joins TRBV12-3 or TRBV12-4 to TRBJ1-1; D remains ambiguous. This CDR3 region has 16 residues. Trimming cost V 1 base and J 4 bases, with 16 bases left between them. The CDR3 reads CASSLVIGSRGTEAFF. The CDR3 DNA reads as TGTGCCAGCAGTTTAGTTATCGGCAGCCGAGGCACTGAAGCTTTCTTT.

The chain combines TRBV7-6 with TRBJ2-5; possibly TRBD2 for D (5 bases). Germline-derived CDR1 and CDR2 are SGHVS and FNYEAQ. V was trimmed by 5 bases and J by 5 bases, leaving 15 bases between them. There are 14 residues in the CDR3. CDR3 sequence: CASSPGLHRETQYF. As DNA, the CDR3 is TGTGCCAGCAGCCCGGGGTTACACCGGGAGACCCAGTACTTC.

The V and J genes are TRBV7-3 and TRBJ2-6; D uncertain. Between the trimmed V and J ends, which lost 4 bases and 0 bases, there was a span of 7 bases. The length of the CDR3 is 15 residues. Germline V gene data show CDR1 as SGHTA and CDR2 as FQGTGA. The CDR3, as DNA: TGTGCCAGCAGCTCGGGTCTCTCTGGGGCCAACGTCCTGACTTTC. It translates to CASSSGLSGANVLTF.

A note on this clonotype: Being one base from a much bigger clone, this may be a read error. This chain's CDR3 is CARSYAPYEQYF. The CDR3 coding sequence is TGTGCCCGCAGTTACGCCCCCTACGAGCAGTACTTC. J is TRBJ2-7 and V is TRBV6-2 or TRBV6-3; D not resolved. CDR1 MNHEY and CDR2 SVGEGT come from the germline V gene. The CDR3 has 12 amino acids.

This clonotype showed up just a few times. The chain is built from TRBV18 and TRBJ2-1; 8 positions agree with TRBD2. The V and J ends lost 3 bases and 0 bases, in that order; junction bases with no gene match: 7. The CDR3 is 17 amino acids. Germline CDR1 KGHSH, CDR2 LQKENI. The CDR3 bases are TGTGCCAGCTCACCTGCCAGCGGGGGAAGCTCCTACAATGAGCAGTTCTTC. Translation gives CASSPASGGSSYNEQFF.

Ten or more counts support this clonotype. J is TRBJ2-2 and V is TRBV18; 10 nucleotides line up with TRBD1. Germline-derived CDR1 and CDR2 are KGHSH and LQKENI. V dropped 6 bases and J dropped 4; count of bases not matched to a gene: 8. CDR3 length equals 16 residues. The CDR3 loop is CASSQTGTGVTGELFF. The CDR3 DNA is TGTGCCAGCTCCCAGACTGGGACAGGGGTCACCGGGGAGCTGTTTTTT.

The chain joins TRBV7-9 to TRBJ1-4; 10 nucleotides match TRBD1. Germline lookup yields CDR1 SEHNR and CDR2 FQNEAQ (reference sequence). The length of the CDR3 is 14 residues. The V gene end was trimmed by 5 bases and the J gene end by 7 bases; junction bases not matched to a gene: 4. The CDR3 coding sequence is TGTGCCAGCAGCCAGACAGGGGGCGTTGAAAAACTGTTTTTT. This codes for CASSQTGGVEKLFF.

This clonotype came up many times. The V and J genes are TRBV5-5 and TRBJ2-1; 8 bases line up with TRBD2. Looked up from germline, CDR1 is SGHKS and CDR2 is YYEKEE (reference sequence). The CDR3 has 16 amino acids. V lost 1 base to trimming and J lost 1 base; unmatched junction nucleotides: 4. This chain's CDR3 is CASSLSGGGSYNEQFF. The CDR3 DNA follows: TGTGCCAGCAGCTTGTCAGGCGGGGGGTCCTACAATGAGCAGTTCTTC. Complete variable domain (other parts from reference TRBV5-5 and TRBJ2-1): DAGVTQSPTHLIKTRGQQVTLRCSPISGHKSVSWYQQVLGQGPQFIFQYYEKEERGRGNFPDRFSARQFPNYSSELNVNALLLGDSALYLCASSLSGGGSYNEQFFGPGTRLTVL.

This clonotype was counted many times. This sequence joins TRBV4-3 and TRBJ2-7; 7 nucleotides line up with TRBD1. Germline V gene data show CDR1 as LGHNA and CDR2 as YSLEER. This CDR3 spans 13 amino acids. V shed 9 bases and J 3 bases; nucleotides not matched to a gene: 8. In nucleotides, the CDR3 is TGCGCCAGTTCCCGGGACAGAGACTACGAGCAGTACTTC. Its translation is CASSRDRDYEQYF.

This clonotype was observed a few times. The chain links TRBV7-2 to TRBJ1-5, with a weak D call TRBD1 (5 bases). Trimming removed 1 base at V and 9 bases at J, with 13 bases between. Germline-derived CDR1 and CDR2 are SGHTA and FQGNSA. The length of the CDR3 is 14 residues. For the CDR3, the DNA is TGTGCCAGCAGCTTAGACAGGTTCTTTGGGCCCCAGCATTTT. This translates into CASSLDRFFGPQHF.

This clonotype was detected only a few times. The chain has TRBV7-9 and TRBJ1-2; possibly TRBD1 for D (5 bases). V shed 8 bases and J shed 3 bases, with 16 bases lying between them. Looked up from germline, CDR1 is SEHNR and CDR2 is FQNEAQ (reference sequence). The CDR3 sequence is 14 residues long. This CDR3 is CASSVRGSDYGYTF. The CDR3 region has the DNA TGTGCCAGCTCGGTCCGGGGGAGCGACTATGGCTACACCTTC. Using reference TRBV7-9 and TRBJ1-2 for the parts outside the CDR3, the full variable domain is DTGVSQNPRHKITKRGQNVTFRCDPISEHNRLYWYRQTLGQGPEFLTYFQNEAQLEKSRLLSDRFSAERPKGSFSTLEIQRTEQGDSAMYLCASSVRGSDYGYTFGSGTRLTVV.

This clonotype occurred a few times. The V gene is TRBV12-3 or TRBV12-4, the J gene TRBJ2-3; a weak D match, TRBD1 (6 bases). Trimming removed 4 bases from V and 0 bases from J, with 11 bases in between. The CDR3 spans 15 residues. The CDR3 DNA sequence: TGTGCCAGCAGTTCCCCAGGGGTAAGCACAGATACGCAGTATTTT. As protein: CASSSPGVSTDTQYF.

This clonotype was counted at least ten times. The chain couples TRBV10-3 to TRBJ2-3, with D possibly TRBD2 on 5 matching bases. Per germline, CDR1 ENHRY and CDR2 SYGVKD. This CDR3 comprises 14 residues. Trimming shortened V by 7 bases and J by 0 bases, and 11 bases separated the two germline ends. The CDR3 DNA reads as TGTGCCATCACCAGCGGATCTAGCACAGATACGCAGTATTTT. Protein product: CAITSGSSTDTQYF.

V gene TRBV5-1 combines with J gene TRBJ1-1; TRBD1 matches at 10 bases. The V gene end was trimmed by 4 bases and the J gene end by 8 bases; junction bases not matched to a gene: 14. Germline V gene data show CDR1 as SGHRS and CDR2 as YFSETQ. The CDR3 extends over 16 amino acids. Written as DNA, the CDR3 is TGCGCCAGCAGCAAAGAGGGCGGGACAGGGGCACCCGAAGCTTTCTTT. As protein: CASSKEGGTGAPEAFF.

This clonotype was recorded a few times. This rearrangement joins TRBV11-2 to TRBJ1-2, with D perhaps matching TRBD1 (5 bases). CDR1 and CDR2 (germline): SGHAT, FQNNGV. Trimming cost V 1 base and J 5 bases, with 5 bases left between them. This CDR3 is built from 12 residues. CDR3 sequence: CASSLGGYGYTF. CDR3 coding DNA: TGTGCCAGCAGCTTAGGGGGGTATGGCTACACCTTC.

The J gene is TRBJ2-5, the V gene TRBV6-2 or TRBV6-3, with 10 bases fitting TRBD1. The CDR3 is 16 residues long. The germline V gene has CDR1 MNHEY and CDR2 SVGEGT. V lost 6 bases to trimming and J lost 4 bases; unmatched junction nucleotides: 11. The CDR3 region is CASSRPTGGKAETQYF. CDR3 in DNA: TGTGCCAGCAGCCGCCCGACAGGGGGCAAGGCAGAGACCCAGTACTTC.

This clonotype was observed a handful of times. This rearrangement joins TRBV20-1 to TRBJ2-7; 9 nucleotides line up with TRBD1. From germline, CDR1 is DFQATT and CDR2 SNEGSKA (reference sequence). The CDR3 loop spans 14 amino acids. V shed 6 bases, J shed 0 bases, and the junction held 6 bases outside the gene matches. DNA of the CDR3: TGCAGTGCAACCGGGACAGGGAGCTCCTACGAGCAGTACTTC. This codes for CSATGTGSSYEQYF.